This entry features one T cell receptor beta chain sequence. The antigen is undetermined. The CDR3 sequence is 16 residues long. The V gene lost 0 bases and the J gene lost 1 base, with 11 bases spanning the gap. Per the germline V gene, CDR1 is LGHNA and CDR2 is YNFKEQ. These data come from a study of CD8 T cells in ankylosing spondylitis. Study results and caveats: Ankylosing spondylitis blood appeared to be characterized by a TCR beta motif of eight highly homologous variants.

Scientists made TCR beta libraries using quantitative 5'-RACE with molecular barcodes. TCRdb reprocessed the 5' RACE reads via MiXCR and lists one record per CDR3 protein. The sample lists 130,000 or so distinct CDR3 sequences, about 6.5% occurring once. The clonotype was recovered from a male donor with ankylosing spondylitis or in good health (not recorded which). Sequenced material: blood, either unsorted or a sorted T cell fraction (not recorded which). The chain couples TRBV4-2 to TRBJ2-3; tentatively, D is TRBD1 or TRBD2 (6 bases each). CDR3 nucleotides: TGTGCCAGCAGCCAAGAGGACGGGGGCGGCACAGATACGCAGTATTTT. It encodes CASSQEDGGGTDTQYF.